This TCR beta chain emerged from a study of blood T cell repertoires in COVID-19. Study details: Specimens from acute and convalescent COVID-19 originated in the United States, Italy and Spain. T cells, B-cell-depleted T cells, or PBMCs provided the cDNA or gDNA that served as material.

As handled by the study authors: Using reference gene primer amplification, nucleated cell counts were estimated. Method: immunoSEQ multiplex PCR; TCRdb's copy keeps in-frame clones and lacks some. V and J calls and clone size are copied from that table; D and trimming were computed from the DNA. The sample lists under 150,000 clones, about 80% occurring once. Per germline, CDR1 LGHDT and CDR2 YNNKEL (reference sequence). Trimming at V came to 2 bases and at J to 7 bases, leaving 10 bases not matched to a gene. This CDR3 is built from 16 residues. The chain employs TRBV3-1 (or the pseudogene TRBV3-2) and TRBJ2-1; TRBD1 matches 8 bases. The receptor was derived from a woman aged 55-70 years with acute or convalescent COVID-19. Sequenced: peripheral blood. Here the CDR3 DNA reads TGTGCCAGCAGCCAAAGGCTCCGGACAGGGATGAATGAGCAGTTCTTC. Translated, it gives CASSQRLRTGMNEQFF.